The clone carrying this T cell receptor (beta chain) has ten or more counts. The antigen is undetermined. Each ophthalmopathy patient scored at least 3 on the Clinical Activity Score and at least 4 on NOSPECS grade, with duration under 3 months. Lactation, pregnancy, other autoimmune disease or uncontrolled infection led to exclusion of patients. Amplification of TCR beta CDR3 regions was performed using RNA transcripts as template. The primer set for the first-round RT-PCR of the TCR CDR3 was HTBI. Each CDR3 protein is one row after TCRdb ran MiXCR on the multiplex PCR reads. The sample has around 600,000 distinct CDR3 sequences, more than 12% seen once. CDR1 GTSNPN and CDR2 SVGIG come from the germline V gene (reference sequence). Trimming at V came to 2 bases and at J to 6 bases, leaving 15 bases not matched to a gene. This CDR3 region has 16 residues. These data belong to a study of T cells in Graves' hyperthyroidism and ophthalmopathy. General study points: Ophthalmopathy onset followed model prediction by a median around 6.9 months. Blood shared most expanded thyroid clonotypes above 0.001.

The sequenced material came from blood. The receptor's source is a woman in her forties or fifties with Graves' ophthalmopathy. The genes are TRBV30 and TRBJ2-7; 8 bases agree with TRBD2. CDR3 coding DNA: TGTGCCTGGAGTCCCTACAGCGGGAGCTTCAGTTTCGAGCAGTACTTC. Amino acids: CAWSPYSGSFSFEQYF.